This TCR beta chain originates from a study of PD-L1 blockade in urothelial cancer. Sequenced by immunoSEQ multiplex PCR; TCRdb stores in-frame clones only, minus some. Among 75,000 to 95,000 clones listed, 90% to 95% were seen once. The CDR3 loop spans 15 amino acids. Germline V gives CDR1 KGHSH, CDR2 LQKENI. J gave up 3 bases and V 3 bases, and 5 bases lay outside the gene matches. This material consisted of PBMCs, taken around atezolizumab (anti-PD-L1) treatment. V is TRBV18 and J is TRBJ2-7; 10 nucleotides line up with TRBD2. The TCR was taken from a man aged 60 to 69 with urothelial cancer. CDR3 residues: CASSPVRTSGYEQYF. The CDR3, as DNA: TGTGCCAGCTCACCGGTCCGGACTAGCGGCTACGAGCAGTACTTC.